These 22 T cell receptor beta chains share one sample of origin, sequenced in a study of blood T cell repertoires in COVID-19. Profiled with immunoSEQ multiplex PCR; TCRdb holds only in-frame clones, not every one. Of about 230,000 clones in the sample, approximately 82% were seen once. Sequenced material: peripheral blood. The receptors were gathered from a woman in her 70s with active or convalescent COVID-19.

The chain carries TRBV20-1 and TRBJ1-2; D is undetermined. The CDR3 sequence is 11 residues long. Germline lookup yields CDR1 DFQATT and CDR2 SNEGSKA (reference sequence). This CDR3 reads CSAWARYGYTF. CDR3 in DNA: TGCAGCGCGTGGGCCCGCTATGGCTACACCTTC.

This chain joins TRBV7-2 and TRBJ1-6; 10 positions agree with TRBD1. Germline V lookup: CDR1 SGHTA, CDR2 FQGNSA. The CDR3 is 16 amino acids. V lost 4 bases to trimming and J lost 7 bases; unmatched junction nucleotides: 7. This chain's CDR3 is CASSSFPGQGNSPLHF. In nucleotides, the CDR3 is TGTGCCAGCAGCTCTTTCCCGGGACAGGGGAATTCACCCCTCCACTTT. The entire variable domain, with the rest obtained from reference TRBV7-2 and TRBJ1-6, is as follows: GAGVSQSPSNKVTEKGKDVELRCDPISGHTALYWYRQSLGQGLEFLIYFQGNSAPDKSGLPSDRFSAERTGGSVSTLTIQRTQQEDSAVYLCASSSFPGQGNSPLHFGNGTRLTVT.

The chain uses TRBV18 and TRBJ2-7; perhaps TRBD2 as D (5 bases). The germline CDR1 and CDR2 sequences are KGHSH and LQKENI. Trimming left V 4 bases short and J 9 bases short, with 19 bases between. The CDR3 loop spans 14 amino acids. CDR3 coding DNA: TGTGCCAGCTCACGGTCGGTGACCTACGAGGGGCAGTACTTC. Translating gives CASSRSVTYEGQYF.

A few counts support this clone. This chain connects TRBV14 to TRBJ2-5, with 8 nucleotides matching TRBD1. The ends lost 2 bases at V and 2 bases at J; junction bases unmatched: 4. This CDR3 contains 15 residues. The germline gives CDR1 SGHDN, CDR2 FVKESK. The DNA of the CDR3 is TGTGCCAGCAGCCAACCCGGGACAGGACAAGAGACCCAGTACTTC. This codes for CASSQPGTGQETQYF.

The chain carries TRBV5-1 and TRBJ2-2; possible D gene TRBD2, 6 bases. Germline CDR1 reads SGHRS; CDR2 reads YFSETQ. The CDR3 totals 14 residues. Deletions cut 4 bases from V and 4 bases from J, with 11 bases between. CDR3 protein: CASSILSGTGELFF. In nucleotides, the CDR3 is TGCGCCAGCAGCATCCTTAGCGGCACCGGGGAGCTGTTTTTT.

V and J are TRBV2 and TRBJ2-5, with a tentative D call TRBD1 (5 bases). Trimming cost V 3 bases and J 1 base, with 12 bases left between them. Looked up from germline, CDR1 is SNHLY and CDR2 is FYNNEI. The CDR3 contains 15 residues. The CDR3 nucleotides read TGTGCCAGCAGTGAGCAGGGTCAGCGCCAAGAGACCCAGTACTTC. The encoded protein is CASSEQGQRQETQYF.

V is TRBV11-2 and J is TRBJ2-7; perhaps TRBD2 as D (6 bases). CDR1 is SGHAT and CDR2 is FQNNGV in the germline V gene. The CDR3 is made up of 16 amino acids. Trimming removed 2 bases from V and 9 bases from J, with 23 bases in between. The CDR3 spells CASSLYGSVIGSGQYF. The CDR3 nucleotides read TGTGCCAGCAGCTTATACGGGAGCGTGATCGGGAGCGGGCAGTACTTC.

This clone has just a few counts. The chain recombines TRBV2 with TRBJ1-4; D gene ambiguous. V was trimmed by 4 bases and J by 6 bases, leaving 12 bases between them. The germline gives CDR1 SNHLY, CDR2 FYNNEI. CDR3 length equals 14 residues. The CDR3, as DNA: TGTGCCAGCAGTGGGCGGCGGTCGTATGAAAAACTGTTTTTT. This sequence encodes CASSGRRSYEKLFF.

The CDR3 DNA reads TGTGCCAGTAGTATTACGGGGGGGCTGGATACGCAGTATTTT. This codes for CASSITGGLDTQYF. The chain employs TRBV19 and TRBJ2-3; 8 bases align to TRBD2. In germline, CDR1 is LNHDA, CDR2 SQIVND (reference sequence). The CDR3 is 14 residues long. With V trimmed by 3 bases and J by 6 bases, 5 bases remained unmatched.

CDR3 loop: CASSATSDTQYF. CDR3 coding DNA: TGTGCCAGCAGCGCCACTTCAGATACGCAGTATTTT. The rearrangement links TRBV7-9 to TRBJ2-3; no clear D. V lost 5 bases to trimming and J lost 4 bases, with 7 bases between them. The CDR3 loop spans 12 amino acids. Per the germline V gene, CDR1 is SEHNR and CDR2 is FQNEAQ (reference sequence).

V is TRBV10-3 and J is TRBJ1-5, with 10 bases matching TRBD1. Trimming cost V 6 bases and J 5 bases; bases outside gene matches: 1. This CDR3 contains 13 residues. Germline CDR1 is ENHRY and CDR2 is SYGVKD. CDR3 coding DNA: TGTGCCATCAGGGGGACAGGGGATCAGCCCCAGCATTTT. Its translation: CAIRGTGDQPQHF.

The rearrangement joins TRBV7-6 to TRBJ2-1; 13 bases match TRBD2. The CDR3 is made up of 15 amino acids. Germline loops: CDR1 SGHVS, CDR2 FNYEAQ. V shed 5 bases, J shed 7 bases, and the junction held 5 bases outside the gene matches. CDR3 DNA sequence: TGTGCCAGCAGCGCCGGGACTAGCGGGACTAATGAGCAGTTCTTC. Its translation is CASSAGTSGTNEQFF.

The chain's CDR3 is CASSLQGSYNEQFF. CDR3 in DNA: TGTGCCAGCAGCTTACAGGGGTCCTACAATGAGCAGTTCTTC. This chain connects TRBV5-4 to TRBJ2-1; TRBD1 matches at 7 bases. This CDR3 comprises 14 residues. CDR1 is SGHNT, CDR2 YYREEE, per germline (reference sequence). J was trimmed by 1 base and V by 2 bases; bases with no gene match: 0.

The chain employs TRBV6-5 and TRBJ1-2, with unresolved D. CDR3 length: 11 amino acids. The germline V gene has CDR1 MNHEY and CDR2 SVGAGI. V lost 10 bases to trimming and J lost 4 bases, with 10 bases between them. CDR3 sequence (DNA): TGTGCCAACTCTGACTTCTATGGCTACACCTTC. As protein: CANSDFYGYTF.

The chain links TRBV7-8 to TRBJ1-2; a possible D gene is TRBD1 (5 bases). Looked up from germline, CDR1 is SGHVS and CDR2 is FQNEAQ. This CDR3 region has 13 residues. V lost 7 bases and J lost 4, with 13 bases in between. The CDR3 bases are TGTGCCAGCATCGGGTGGGACTCCTATGGCTACACCTTC. Residues: CASIGWDSYGYTF. Using reference TRBV7-8 and TRBJ1-2 for the parts outside the CDR3, the full variable domain is GAGVSQSPRYKVAKRGQDVALRCDPISGHVSLFWYQQALGQGPEFLTYFQNEAQLDKSGLPSDRFFAERPEGSVSTLKIQRTQQEDSAVYLCASIGWDSYGYTFGSGTRLTVV.

This clone turned up a few times. The chain employs TRBV3-1 (or the pseudogene TRBV3-2) and TRBJ1-4; TRBD1 matches at 8 bases. There are 17 residues in the CDR3. V gave up 0 bases and J gave up 7 bases; unmatched junction bases: 10. Germline CDR1 reads LGHDT; CDR2 reads YNNKEL (reference sequence). Written as DNA, the CDR3 is TGTGCCAGCAGCCAAGATCTCGGAAACAGGGGGTTTGAAAAACTGTTTTTT. Its translation is CASSQDLGNRGFEKLFF.

The V call is TRBV7-6, the J call TRBJ2-7, with D possibly matching TRBD1 (6 bases). V lost 2 bases and J lost 6, with 23 bases in between. The germline V gene has CDR1 SGHVS and CDR2 FNYEAQ. The CDR3 covers 17 residues. The CDR3 sequence is CASSLTGQTSSSTEQYF. DNA for the CDR3: TGTGCCAGCAGCTTAACCGGACAGACATCGTCCTCTACCGAGCAGTACTTC.

The chain couples TRBV28 to TRBJ2-1; 9 bases match TRBD1. J gave up 8 bases and V 7 bases, and 15 bases lay outside the gene matches. From germline, CDR1 is MDHEN and CDR2 SYDVKM. This CDR3 has 16 amino acids. The CDR3 bases are TGTGCCAGCACTAGCCCAGGGACAGGGTTTTTCTATGAGCAGTTCTTC. This gives the protein CASTSPGTGFFYEQFF.

The chain links TRBV19 to TRBJ2-3; weak D call: TRBD1 (8 bases). In germline, CDR1 is LNHDA, CDR2 SQIVND (reference sequence). The CDR3 has 16 amino acids. The V gene lost 6 bases and the J gene lost 2 bases, with 18 bases spanning the gap. The CDR3 DNA sequence: TGTGCCAGTAGGCTCGGACAGGGAGGGTCCACAGATACGCAGTATTTT. Amino acid sequence: CASRLGQGGSTDTQYF.

This chain links TRBV5-1 with TRBJ2-7, with 9 nucleotides matching TRBD1. The junction had 12 bases not matched to a gene; V was cut back by 2 bases and J by 3 bases. Germline V CDR1 and CDR2: SGHRS, YFSETQ. The CDR3 is 17 residues long. CDR3 bases: TGCGCCAGCAGCTTATTAGTTCCCGGGACAGGGCACTACGAGCAGTACTTC. Amino acids: CASSLLVPGTGHYEQYF.

This clone was counted once. This clone may be a read error of a much larger clone one base away. This chain's CDR3 is CASSRDWNTEAFF. The CDR3, as DNA: TGTGCCAGCAGCAGGGACTGGAACACTGAAGCTTTCTTT. The chain employs TRBV6-4 and TRBJ1-1; tentatively, D is TRBD1 (5 bases). This CDR3 contains 13 residues. The germline V gene encodes CDR1 MRHNA and CDR2 SNTAGT. The germline V and J ends were trimmed by 6 bases and 1 base, with 9 bases remaining between them.

This clone has just a few counts. This chain links TRBV19 with TRBJ1-5, with TRBD1 as a possible D gene (6 bases). Trimming stripped 3 bases from V and 2 bases from J, with 11 bases between. The germline V gene has CDR1 LNHDA and CDR2 SQIVND (reference sequence). This CDR3 comprises 15 residues. The CDR3 DNA reads as TGTGCCAGTAGTATCGCGGGGGCGGGCAATCAGCCCCAGCATTTT. It yields the protein CASSIAGAGNQPQHF.